These 27 T cell receptor beta chains originate from one sample sequenced in a study of T cell responses to AZD1222 COVID-19 vaccine. The protocol was immunoSEQ multiplex PCR, while the TCRdb copy is restricted to in-frame clones and leaves out a portion. The sample yields roughly 150,000 clones, over 80% seen once. This specimen consisted of peripheral blood, obtained 28 days after the second AZD1222 dose. Receptors originate from an adult who received the AZD1222 COVID-19 vaccine.

This chain connects TRBV2 to TRBJ2-1; TRBD2 is a possible D gene (6 bases). With 0 bases removed from V and 15 bases from J, the gap between germline ends came to 12 bases. Germline V lookup: CDR1 SNHLY, CDR2 FYNNEI. The CDR3 is 12 amino acids. Here the CDR3 DNA reads TGTGCCAGCAGTGAAGCGGGGGGAGTGCGGTTCTTC. Translated, it gives CASSEAGGVRFF.

This chain links TRBV6-1 with TRBJ1-2; D unclear. The CDR3 sequence is 14 residues long. The V gene lost 3 bases and the J gene lost 5 bases, with 13 bases spanning the gap. Germline CDR1 reads MNHNS; CDR2 reads SASEGT. The CDR3 nucleotides are TGTGCCAGCAGTGAGGGCGCCCTGTGGTATGGCTACACCTTC. This gives the protein CASSEGALWYGYTF.

The V gene is TRBV30, the J gene TRBJ1-2; possible D gene TRBD1, 6 bases. With 0 bases removed from V and 8 bases from J, the gap between germline ends came to 10 bases. The CDR3 spans 12 residues. Germline lookup yields CDR1 GTSNPN and CDR2 SVGIG (reference sequence). The CDR3 sequence is CAWSVQGGGYTF. The CDR3 DNA reads as TGTGCCTGGAGTGTACAGGGTGGAGGCTACACCTTC.

J is TRBJ2-1 and V is TRBV5-6; possible D gene TRBD2, 6 bases. CDR1 and CDR2 (germline): SGHDT, YYEEEE. CDR3 size: 15 residues. With 1 base removed from V and 3 bases from J, the gap between germline ends came to 11 bases. CDR3 protein: CASSLRASVYNEQFF. The CDR3 DNA is TGTGCCAGCAGCTTGCGCGCTAGCGTCTACAATGAGCAGTTCTTC.

In its sample, this clone was seen a few times. This sequence joins TRBV5-5 and TRBJ2-7, with D maybe TRBD2 (6 bases). Germline assignment: CDR1 SGHKS and CDR2 YYEKEE (reference sequence). The CDR3 extends over 15 amino acids. The V end was cut by 0 bases, the J end by 0 bases, with 10 bases between. The CDR3 region is CASSLGLASSYEQYF. The CDR3 nucleotides are TGTGCCAGCAGCTTGGGGCTAGCGAGCTCCTACGAGCAGTACTTC.

The chain joins TRBV6-5 to TRBJ2-2, with 11 bases aligning to TRBD2. CDR3 length equals 14 residues. Germline trimming cut 7 bases from V and 9 bases from J; bases unmatched to any gene: 7. The germline V gene encodes CDR1 MNHEY and CDR2 SVGAGI. The CDR3 loop reads CASTGLAGGRELFF. The CDR3 DNA follows: TGTGCCAGCACCGGACTAGCGGGCGGTCGGGAGCTGTTTTTT.

This chain connects TRBV18 to TRBJ2-5; TRBD1 matches at 10 bases. The CDR3 runs 17 residues. Trimming removed 3 bases from V and 3 bases from J; junction bases left unmatched: 10. Germline loops: CDR1 KGHSH, CDR2 LQKENI. DNA for the CDR3: TGTGCCAGCTCACCCTCGACAGGGGGCGCCCCAGAAGAGACCCAGTACTTC. Amino acid sequence: CASSPSTGGAPEETQYF.

V is TRBV4-1 and J is TRBJ1-2; D is unclear. This CDR3 comprises 15 residues. The germline V gene encodes CDR1 MGHRA and CDR2 YSYEKL. V dropped 0 bases and J dropped 2 bases, with 10 bases sitting between them. CDR3 sequence: CASSQDYPANYGYTF. CDR3 DNA: TGCGCCAGCAGCCAAGATTATCCAGCGAACTATGGCTACACCTTC.

The chain joins TRBV3-1 (or the pseudogene TRBV3-2) to TRBJ1-1; possibly TRBD1 for D (5 bases). CDR1 is LGHDT and CDR2 is YNNKEL in the germline V gene (reference sequence). Deletions cut 3 bases from V and 3 bases from J, with 5 bases between. The CDR3 runs 12 residues. The CDR3: CASSHRDTEAFF. The CDR3 DNA follows: TGTGCCAGCAGCCACAGGGACACTGAAGCTTTCTTT.

The sample holds a few counts of this clone. This chain joins TRBV4-1 and TRBJ2-1, with D possibly matching TRBD2 (6 bases). The germline gives CDR1 MGHRA, CDR2 YSYEKL. V was pared by 0 bases and J by 0 bases, with 9 bases between. This CDR3 has 16 amino acids. CDR3 sequence (DNA): TGCGCCAGCAGCCAAGATCTAGCGTTCTCCTACAATGAGCAGTTCTTC. Protein product: CASSQDLAFSYNEQFF.

This chain uses TRBV4-2 with TRBJ2-2, with TRBD1 identical over 8 bases. Germline V gives CDR1 LGHNA, CDR2 YNFKEQ. V was pared by 3 bases and J by 4 bases, with 7 bases of the junction left unmatched. The CDR3 consists of 16 residues. The CDR3 DNA reads TGTGCCAGCAGCCAGGCCGGGACAGGAATCACCGGGGAGCTGTTTTTT. Its translation: CASSQAGTGITGELFF.

V usage is TRBV14 and J usage is TRBJ1-6; D gene ambiguous. Trimming left V 5 bases short and J 11 bases short, with 19 bases between. The CDR3 runs to 15 residues. Germline V gene lookup returns CDR1 SGHDN and CDR2 FVKESK. CDR3: CASSISDGGGAPLHF. In nucleotides, the CDR3 is TGTGCCAGCAGCATCTCGGACGGTGGTGGGGCACCCCTCCACTTT.

The rearrangement uses TRBV29-1 and TRBJ1-2; D is possibly TRBD1 (6 bases). V was cut by 6 bases and J by 6 bases, with 17 bases left in between. Germline CDR1 reads SQVTM; CDR2 reads ANQGSEA. This CDR3 contains 13 residues. In nucleotides, the CDR3 is TGCAGCGTCGGAGGGGGGCCAGGGGATGGCTACACCTTC. Translation: CSVGGGPGDGYTF.

The chain combines TRBV9 with TRBJ1-2; D ambiguous. Germline V gene data show CDR1 as SGDLS and CDR2 as YYNGEE. V lost 0 bases and J lost 4, with 7 bases in between. This CDR3 spans 13 amino acids. This chain's CDR3 is CASSVVEGYGYTF. Written as DNA, the CDR3 is TGTGCCAGCAGCGTAGTCGAGGGCTATGGCTACACCTTC.

This clone was seen once. The chain employs TRBV27 and TRBJ2-1, with D perhaps TRBD1 or TRBD2 (6 bases each). This CDR3 is built from 14 residues. Germline V gene sequence: CDR1 MNHEY, CDR2 SMNVEV (reference sequence). Trimming left V 5 bases short and J 4 bases short, with 12 bases between. The CDR3 region has the DNA TGTGCCAGCAGTCCCGGAGGGGGGTACAATGAGCAGTTCTTC. Translation: CASSPGGGYNEQFF.

The count of this clone is one. The J gene is TRBJ1-5, the V gene TRBV12-3 or TRBV12-4; the D is unclear. CDR3 size: 12 residues. V lost 6 bases to trimming and J lost 3 bases, with 6 bases between them. CDR3 in DNA: TGTGCCAGCAGCCTGCCCAATCAGCCCCAGCATTTT. This gives the protein CASSLPNQPQHF.

V gene TRBV4-1 combines with J gene TRBJ1-1, with a weak D call TRBD1 (5 bases). This CDR3 spans 18 amino acids. V lost 0 bases and J 3 bases, leaving 20 bases between the germline ends. Germline V gene data show CDR1 as MGHRA and CDR2 as YSYEKL. The CDR3, as DNA: TGCGCCAGCAGCCAAGATCCCTCTGGGCAGGGCCGATACACTGAAGCTTTCTTT. It encodes CASSQDPSGQGRYTEAFF.

CDR3 sequence reads: CASSLAASGRNEQFF. The CDR3 coding sequence is TGTGCCAGCAGCTTAGCAGCGAGCGGGAGAAATGAGCAGTTCTTC. The chain carries TRBV11-2 and TRBJ2-1; 8 bases align to TRBD2. In germline, CDR1 is SGHAT, CDR2 FQNNGV. The junction had 6 bases not matched to a gene; V was cut back by 1 base and J by 7 bases. The CDR3 has 15 amino acids.

The rearrangement links TRBV15 to TRBJ1-2; weak D call: TRBD1 (6 bases). The CDR3 length is 14 residues. V was clipped by 2 bases and J by 0 bases, with 7 bases between them. Germline V gene lookup returns CDR1 LNHNV and CDR2 YYDKDF (reference sequence). CDR3: CATSRQGSNYGYTF. The DNA for the CDR3 is TGTGCCACCAGCAGACAGGGGTCTAACTATGGCTACACCTTC.

The rearrangement links TRBV6-5 to TRBJ2-5, with TRBD2 identical over 8 bases. CDR1 is MNHEY, CDR2 SVGAGI, per germline. J gave up 1 base and V 7 bases, and 8 bases lay outside the gene matches. The CDR3 loop spans 15 amino acids. The CDR3 is CASNGGSGGQETQYF. In nucleotides, the CDR3 is TGTGCCAGCAACGGTGGCAGCGGGGGCCAAGAGACCCAGTACTTC.

This chain uses TRBV10-3 with TRBJ2-7; D call uncertain. The germline CDR1 and CDR2 sequences are ENHRY and SYGVKD. Between the trimmed V and J ends, which lost 0 bases and 4 bases, there was a span of 16 bases. This CDR3 has 16 amino acids. CDR3 residues: CAISESMAATLYEQYF. The DNA for the CDR3 is TGTGCCATCAGTGAGTCGATGGCAGCCACCTTGTACGAGCAGTACTTC.

The chain is built from TRBV30 and TRBJ1-6; 9 nucleotides match TRBD1. Germline-derived CDR1 and CDR2 are GTSNPN and SVGIG (reference sequence). V lost 1 base and J lost 12; bases outside the gene matches: 13. CDR3 length equals 16 residues. The CDR3 DNA is TGTGCCTGGAGTGGGATCGGCGGGACAGGGATTTTACCCCTCCACTTT. Translated: CAWSGIGGTGILPLHF.

CDR3 bases: TGTGCCAGCTCACCACCCGGGACTCTATCCTACGAGCAGTACTTC. Its translation: CASSPPGTLSYEQYF. The rearrangement links TRBV18 to TRBJ2-7, with a weak D call TRBD2 (6 bases). The V gene lost 0 bases and the J gene lost 1 base, with 10 bases spanning the gap. The CDR3 loop spans 15 amino acids. The germline V gene has CDR1 KGHSH and CDR2 LQKENI. Looking up the rest from reference TRBV18 and TRBJ2-7 gives the full variable domain: NAGVMQNPRHLVRRRGQEARLRCSPMKGHSHVYWYRQLPEEGLKFMVYLQKENIIDESGMPKERFSAEFPKEGPSILRIQQVVRGDSAAYFCASSPPGTLSYEQYFGPGTRLTVT.

The CDR3 loop reads CASSSDRGTNEKLFF. CDR3 nucleotides: TGTGCCAGCAGTTCCGACAGGGGAACTAATGAAAAACTGTTTTTT. The chain recombines TRBV6-5 with TRBJ1-4; 8 bases line up with TRBD1. This CDR3 contains 15 residues. V shed 4 bases, J shed 1 base, and the junction held 2 bases outside the gene matches. The germline gives CDR1 MNHEY, CDR2 SVGAGI.

The chain uses TRBV7-2 and TRBJ2-2; 7 bases agree with TRBD1. CDR1 is SGHTA, CDR2 FQGNSA, per germline. The CDR3 consists of 16 residues. The junction had 10 bases not matched to a gene; V was cut back by 2 bases and J by 7 bases. CDR3 sequence: CASSLRTGVVGGELFF. For the CDR3, the DNA is TGTGCCAGCAGCTTAAGAACAGGGGTTGTGGGCGGGGAGCTGTTTTTT.

V is TRBV5-1 and J is TRBJ2-7, with TRBD2 matching 7 bases. The CDR3 is 13 amino acids. Germline CDR1 is SGHRS and CDR2 is YFSETQ. Trimming at V came to 7 bases and at J to 4 bases, leaving 8 bases not matched to a gene. The CDR3 DNA follows: TGCGCCAGCTCGGGCAGGGAGGGGTACGAGCAGTACTTC. This encodes CASSGREGYEQYF.

This clone was observed a few times. The J gene is TRBJ2-1, the V gene TRBV29-1; 8 bases are shared with TRBD1. J was trimmed by 3 bases and V by 4 bases; bases with no gene match: 8. CDR1 is SQVTM, CDR2 ANQGSEA, per germline. This CDR3 is built from 15 residues. The CDR3 DNA reads as TGCAGCGTTGTCATTTTTGGACAGGGCTACAATGAGCAGTTCTTC. The encoded protein is CSVVIFGQGYNEQFF.